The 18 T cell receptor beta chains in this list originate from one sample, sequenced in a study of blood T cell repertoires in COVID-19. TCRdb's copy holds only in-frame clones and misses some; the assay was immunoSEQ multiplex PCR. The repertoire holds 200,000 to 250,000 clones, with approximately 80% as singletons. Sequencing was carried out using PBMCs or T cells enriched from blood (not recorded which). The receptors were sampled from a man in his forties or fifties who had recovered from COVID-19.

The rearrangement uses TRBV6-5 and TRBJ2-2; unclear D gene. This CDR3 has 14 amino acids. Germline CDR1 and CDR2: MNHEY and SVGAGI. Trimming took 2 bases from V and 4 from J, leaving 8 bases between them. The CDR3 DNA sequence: TGTGCCAGCAGTTACGAGCCTTCCACCGGGGAGCTGTTTTTT. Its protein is CASSYEPSTGELFF.

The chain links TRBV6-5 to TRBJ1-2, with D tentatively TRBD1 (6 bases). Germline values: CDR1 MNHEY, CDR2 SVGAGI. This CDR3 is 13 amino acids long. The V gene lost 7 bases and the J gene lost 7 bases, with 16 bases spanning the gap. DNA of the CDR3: TGTGCCAGCAATGGCAGGGGATTTAGTGGCTACACCTTC. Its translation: CASNGRGFSGYTF.

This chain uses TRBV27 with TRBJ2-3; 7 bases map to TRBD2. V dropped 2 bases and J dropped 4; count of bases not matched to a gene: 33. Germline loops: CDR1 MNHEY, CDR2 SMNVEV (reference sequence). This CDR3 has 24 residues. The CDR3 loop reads CASSLRGLAAMQSIPLIGADTQYF. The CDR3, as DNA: TGTGCCAGCAGTTTAAGGGGCCTAGCGGCAATGCAGAGTATTCCCCTCATCGGCGCAGATACGCAGTATTTT.

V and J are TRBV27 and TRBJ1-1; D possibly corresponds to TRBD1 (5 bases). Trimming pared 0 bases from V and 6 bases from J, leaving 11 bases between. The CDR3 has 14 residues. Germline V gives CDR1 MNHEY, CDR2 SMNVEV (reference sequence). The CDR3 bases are TGTGCCAGCAGTTTATCGTGGGGCGGCGCTGAAGCTTTCTTT. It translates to CASSLSWGGAEAFF.

The CDR3 nucleotides are TGTGCCAGCAGTTTTATAGCAGGGGCTGGACAGCCCCAGCATTTT. Encoded protein: CASSFIAGAGQPQHF. The chain joins TRBV27 to TRBJ1-5, with D perhaps TRBD1 (6 bases). The germline gives CDR1 MNHEY, CDR2 SMNVEV (reference sequence). The CDR3 totals 15 residues. With 3 bases removed from V and 7 bases from J, the gap between germline ends came to 16 bases.

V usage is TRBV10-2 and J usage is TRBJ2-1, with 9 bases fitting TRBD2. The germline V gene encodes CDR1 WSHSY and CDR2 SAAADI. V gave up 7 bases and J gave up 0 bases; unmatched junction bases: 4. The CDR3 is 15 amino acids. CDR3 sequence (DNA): TGCGCCAGCACCATTAGCGGGAGCTCCTACAATGAGCAGTTCTTC. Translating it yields CASTISGSSYNEQFF.

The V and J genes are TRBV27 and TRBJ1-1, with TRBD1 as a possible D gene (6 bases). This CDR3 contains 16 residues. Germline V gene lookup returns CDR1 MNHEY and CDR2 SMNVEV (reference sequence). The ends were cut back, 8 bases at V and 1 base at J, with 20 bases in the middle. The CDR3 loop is CASVRGQDIGNTEAFF. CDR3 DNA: TGTGCCAGCGTCAGGGGTCAGGACATTGGGAACACTGAAGCTTTCTTT.

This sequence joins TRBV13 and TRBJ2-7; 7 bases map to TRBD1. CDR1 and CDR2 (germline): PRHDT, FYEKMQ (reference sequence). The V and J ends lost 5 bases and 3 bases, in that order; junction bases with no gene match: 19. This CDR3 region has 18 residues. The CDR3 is CASSLSRIFGTASYEQYF. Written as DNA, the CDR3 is TGTGCCAGCAGCCTATCACGGATATTCGGGACAGCTAGCTACGAGCAGTACTTC.

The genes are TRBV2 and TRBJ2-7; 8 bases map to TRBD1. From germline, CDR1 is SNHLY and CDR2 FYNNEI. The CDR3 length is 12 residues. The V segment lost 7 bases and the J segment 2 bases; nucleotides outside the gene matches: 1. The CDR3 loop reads CASTRGPYEQYF. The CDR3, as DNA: TGTGCCAGCACCAGGGGGCCCTACGAGCAGTACTTC.

The CDR3 loop is CASSWAQGLYNEQFF. The CDR3 DNA reads TGCGCCAGCAGCTGGGCTCAGGGCCTATACAATGAGCAGTTCTTC. The chain employs TRBV5-1 and TRBJ2-1; tentative D call: TRBD1 (5 bases). The length of the CDR3 is 15 residues. Trimming removed 3 bases at V and 4 bases at J, with 14 bases between. CDR1 SGHRS and CDR2 YFSETQ come from the germline V gene.

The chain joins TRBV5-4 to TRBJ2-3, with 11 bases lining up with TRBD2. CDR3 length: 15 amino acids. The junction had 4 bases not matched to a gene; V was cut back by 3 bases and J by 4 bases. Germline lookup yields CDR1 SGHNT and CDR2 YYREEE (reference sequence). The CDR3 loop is CASSYPGLAADTQYF. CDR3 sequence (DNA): TGTGCCAGCAGCTATCCGGGACTAGCGGCAGATACGCAGTATTTT.

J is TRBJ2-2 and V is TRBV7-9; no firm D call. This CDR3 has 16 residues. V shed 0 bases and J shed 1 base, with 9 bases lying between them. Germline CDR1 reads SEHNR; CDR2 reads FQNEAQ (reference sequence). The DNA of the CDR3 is TGTGCCAGCAGCTTAGCAGGTAGCCGGAACACCGGGGAGCTGTTTTTT. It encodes CASSLAGSRNTGELFF.

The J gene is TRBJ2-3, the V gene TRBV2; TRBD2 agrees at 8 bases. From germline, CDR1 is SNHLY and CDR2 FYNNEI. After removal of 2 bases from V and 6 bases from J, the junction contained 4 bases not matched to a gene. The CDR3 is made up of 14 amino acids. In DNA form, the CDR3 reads TGTGCCAGCAGTGAACAGCGGGGGAGGGATACGCAGTATTTT. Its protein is CASSEQRGRDTQYF.

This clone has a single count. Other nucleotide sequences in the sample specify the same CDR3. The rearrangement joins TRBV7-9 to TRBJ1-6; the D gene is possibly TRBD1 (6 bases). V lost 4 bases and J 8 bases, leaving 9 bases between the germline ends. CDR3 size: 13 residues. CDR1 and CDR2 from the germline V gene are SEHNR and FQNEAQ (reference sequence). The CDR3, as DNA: TGTGCCAGCAGCTCACAGGGTGATTCACCCCTCCACTTT. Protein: CASSSQGDSPLHF.

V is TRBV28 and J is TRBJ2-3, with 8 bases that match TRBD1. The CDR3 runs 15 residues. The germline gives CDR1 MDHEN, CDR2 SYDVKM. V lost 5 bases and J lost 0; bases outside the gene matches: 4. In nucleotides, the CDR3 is TGTGCCAGCAGTCCAGGGGGCTCTAGCACAGATACGCAGTATTTT. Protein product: CASSPGGSSTDTQYF.

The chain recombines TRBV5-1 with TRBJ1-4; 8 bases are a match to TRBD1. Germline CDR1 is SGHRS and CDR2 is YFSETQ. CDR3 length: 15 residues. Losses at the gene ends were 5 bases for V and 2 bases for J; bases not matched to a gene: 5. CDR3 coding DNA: TGCGCCAGCAGACCGACAGGGGCGACTAATGAAAAACTGTTTTTT. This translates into CASRPTGATNEKLFF.

The CDR3 DNA reads as TGTGCCAGCAGTGAAGCCCCCCCAGGACAGGGGGTAAATCAGCCCCAGCATTTT. Translated, it gives CASSEAPPGQGVNQPQHF. The rearrangement joins TRBV6-1 to TRBJ1-5, with 10 bases matching TRBD1. After removal of 0 bases from V and 4 bases from J, the junction contained 9 bases not matched to a gene. The CDR3 sequence is 18 residues long. Germline CDR1 MNHNS, CDR2 SASEGT.

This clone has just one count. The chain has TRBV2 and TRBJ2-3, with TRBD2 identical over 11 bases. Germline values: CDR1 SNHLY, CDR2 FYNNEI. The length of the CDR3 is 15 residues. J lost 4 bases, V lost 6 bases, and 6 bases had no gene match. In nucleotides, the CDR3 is TGTGCCAGCAGCTCACTAGCGGGAGATCCAGATACGCAGTATTTT. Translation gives CASSSLAGDPDTQYF.